The present TCR beta chain was sequenced within a study of shared clonotypes between healthy human individuals. Sequenced by immunoSEQ multiplex PCR; TCRdb stores in-frame clones only, minus some. The sample lists approximately 2.1 million clones, 85% to 95% occurring once. V shed 8 bases and J 2 bases; nucleotides not matched to a gene: 5. CDR1 is MNHNS and CDR2 is SASEGT in the germline V gene. CDR3 length equals 15 residues. The source material was naive CD4+ T cells from PBMCs. Documented subset: CD45RA+ positively selected. The chain recombines TRBV6-1 with TRBJ1-5; 11 bases fit TRBD1. This receptor was obtained from a man between 18 and 35 years old in good health. Some clones in this sample may be carry-over from other donors' samples. The CDR3, as DNA: TGTGCCAGCCGGACAGGGGGCCGGGGCAATCAGCCCCAGCATTTT. It translates to CASRTGGRGNQPQHF.